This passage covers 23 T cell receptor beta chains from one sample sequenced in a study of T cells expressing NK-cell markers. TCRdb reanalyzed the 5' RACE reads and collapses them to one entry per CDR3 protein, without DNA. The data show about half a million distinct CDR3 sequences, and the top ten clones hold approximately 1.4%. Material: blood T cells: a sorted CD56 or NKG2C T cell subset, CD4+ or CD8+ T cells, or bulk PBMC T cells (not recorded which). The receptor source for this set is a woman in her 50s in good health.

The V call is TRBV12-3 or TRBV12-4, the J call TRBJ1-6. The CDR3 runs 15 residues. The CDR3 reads CASSFGTAQNSPLHF.

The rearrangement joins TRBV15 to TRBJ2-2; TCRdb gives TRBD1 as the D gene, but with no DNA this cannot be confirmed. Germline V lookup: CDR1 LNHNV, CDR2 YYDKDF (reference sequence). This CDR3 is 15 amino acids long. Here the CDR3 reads CATSRAGSFNGELFF.

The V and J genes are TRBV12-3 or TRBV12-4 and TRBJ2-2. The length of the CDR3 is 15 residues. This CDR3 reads CASSFRKLSTGELFF.

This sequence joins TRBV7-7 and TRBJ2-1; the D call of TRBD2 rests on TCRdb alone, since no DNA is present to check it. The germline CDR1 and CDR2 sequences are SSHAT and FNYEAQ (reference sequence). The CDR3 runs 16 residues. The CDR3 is CASSLAVAGSLNEQFF.

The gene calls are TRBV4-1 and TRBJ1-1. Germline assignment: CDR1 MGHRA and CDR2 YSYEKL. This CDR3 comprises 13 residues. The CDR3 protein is CASSQLWGTEAFF.

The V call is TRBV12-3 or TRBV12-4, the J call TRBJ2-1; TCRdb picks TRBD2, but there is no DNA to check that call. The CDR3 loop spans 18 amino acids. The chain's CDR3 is CASSFPPLAGGPDNEQFF.

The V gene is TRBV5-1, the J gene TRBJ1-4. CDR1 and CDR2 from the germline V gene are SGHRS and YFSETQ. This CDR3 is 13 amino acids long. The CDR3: CASSLAFSGKLFF.

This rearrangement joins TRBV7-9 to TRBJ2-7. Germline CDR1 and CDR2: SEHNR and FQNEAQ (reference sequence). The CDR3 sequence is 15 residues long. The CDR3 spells CASSLGREFLYEQYF.

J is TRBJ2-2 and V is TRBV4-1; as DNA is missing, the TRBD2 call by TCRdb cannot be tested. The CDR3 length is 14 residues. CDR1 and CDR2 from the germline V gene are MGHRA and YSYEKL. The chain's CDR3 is CASSQSRRGGELFF.

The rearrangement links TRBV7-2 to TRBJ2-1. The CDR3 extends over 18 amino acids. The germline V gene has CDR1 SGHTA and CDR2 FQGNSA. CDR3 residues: CASSLGWLRLHSYNEQFF.

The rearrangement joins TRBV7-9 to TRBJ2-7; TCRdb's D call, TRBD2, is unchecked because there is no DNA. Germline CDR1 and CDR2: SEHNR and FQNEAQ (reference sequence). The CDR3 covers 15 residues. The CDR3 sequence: CASSLELLAGNEQYF.

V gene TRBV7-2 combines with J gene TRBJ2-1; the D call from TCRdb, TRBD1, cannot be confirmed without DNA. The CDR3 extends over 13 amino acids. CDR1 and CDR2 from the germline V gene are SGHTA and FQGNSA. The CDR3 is CASSPGRRNEQFF. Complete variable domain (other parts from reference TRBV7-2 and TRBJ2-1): GAGVSQSPSNKVTEKGKDVELRCDPISGHTALYWYRQSLGQGLEFLIYFQGNSAPDKSGLPSDRFSAERTGGSVSTLTIQRTQQEDSAVYLCASSPGRRNEQFFGPGTRLTVL.

The CDR3 region is CSARDPRRGLAKNIQYF. The genes are TRBV20-1 and TRBJ2-4. CDR3 length: 17 residues. Germline assignment: CDR1 DFQATT and CDR2 SNEGSKA (reference sequence).

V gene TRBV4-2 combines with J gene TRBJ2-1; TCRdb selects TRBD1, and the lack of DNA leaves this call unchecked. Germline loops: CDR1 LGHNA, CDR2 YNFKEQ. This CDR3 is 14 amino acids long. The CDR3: CASSQVGQYNEQFF.

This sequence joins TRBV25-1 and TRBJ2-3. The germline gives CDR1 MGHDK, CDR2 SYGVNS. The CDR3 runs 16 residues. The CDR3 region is CASSEFRAGETDTQYF.

CDR3 region: CASSLWQGDTQYF. The genes are TRBV7-8 and TRBJ2-3; TCRdb gives TRBD1 as the D gene, but with no DNA this cannot be confirmed. CDR1 and CDR2 (germline): SGHVS, FQNEAQ. This CDR3 is 13 amino acids long. Variable domain in full (rest from reference TRBV7-8 and TRBJ2-3): GAGVSQSPRYKVAKRGQDVALRCDPISGHVSLFWYQQALGQGPEFLTYFQNEAQLDKSGLPSDRFFAERPEGSVSTLKIQRTQQEDSAVYLCASSLWQGDTQYFGPGTRLTVL.

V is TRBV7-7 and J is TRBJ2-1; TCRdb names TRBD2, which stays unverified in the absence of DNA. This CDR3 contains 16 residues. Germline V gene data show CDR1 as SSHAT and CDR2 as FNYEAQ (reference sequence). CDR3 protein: CASSEGLAGAANEQFF.

The CDR3 region is CASSWGSGHSTDTQYF. This chain joins TRBV5-6 and TRBJ2-3; TCRdb's D call, TRBD1, is unchecked because there is no DNA. Germline V gene lookup returns CDR1 SGHDT and CDR2 YYEEEE. The CDR3 loop spans 16 amino acids.

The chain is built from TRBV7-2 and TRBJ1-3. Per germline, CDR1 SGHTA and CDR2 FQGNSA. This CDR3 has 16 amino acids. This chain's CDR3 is CASSLAGQMSGNTIYF.

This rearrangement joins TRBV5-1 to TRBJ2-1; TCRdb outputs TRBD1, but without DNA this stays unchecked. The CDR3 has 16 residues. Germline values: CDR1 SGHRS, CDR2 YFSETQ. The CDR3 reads CASSPLGTGNNNEQFF.

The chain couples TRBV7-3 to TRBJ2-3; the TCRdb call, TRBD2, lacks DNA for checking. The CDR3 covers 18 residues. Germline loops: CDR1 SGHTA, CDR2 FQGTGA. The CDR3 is CASSLKDTAPYRTDTQYF.

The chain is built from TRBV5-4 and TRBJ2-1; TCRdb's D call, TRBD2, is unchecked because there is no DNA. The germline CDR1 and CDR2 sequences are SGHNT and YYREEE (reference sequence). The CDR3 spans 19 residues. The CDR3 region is CASSLAETSGTSSYNEQFF. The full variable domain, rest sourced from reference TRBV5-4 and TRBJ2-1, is ETGVTQSPTHLIKTRGQQVTLRCSSQSGHNTVSWYQQALGQGPQFIFQYYREEENGRGNFPPRFSGLQFPNYSSELNVNALELDDSALYLCASSLAETSGTSSYNEQFFGPGTRLTVL.

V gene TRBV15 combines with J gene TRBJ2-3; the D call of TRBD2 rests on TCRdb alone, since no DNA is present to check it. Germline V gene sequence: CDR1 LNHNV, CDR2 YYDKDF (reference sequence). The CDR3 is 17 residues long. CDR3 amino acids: CATSRSGTSGGTDTQYF.